This entry lists 16 T cell receptor beta chains sequenced from one sample in a study of beta chain features in type 1 diabetes. Study conclusions and caveats: Among patients with Type 1 diabetes, TCRB CDR3s were moderately but significantly shorter in every one of the four CD4+ subsets.

Expressed TCRB transcripts were sequenced after all isolated RNA was converted to cDNA. Libraries were prepared by immunoSEQ multiplex PCR; TCRdb keeps only in-frame clonotypes and omits some of them. The top ten clones hold around 0.015% of a sample with hundreds of thousands of clones, around 9.9% of them seen once. These receptors are not linked to any known antigen. The sample comprised naive CD4+ T cells from blood. The origin of the receptors is a man younger than 45 with type 1 diabetes.

This clone was detected a few times. V and J are TRBV9 and TRBJ1-6; a possible D gene is TRBD1 (5 bases). Germline-derived CDR1 and CDR2 are SGDLS and YYNGEE. Deletions cut 10 bases from V and 6 bases from J, with 11 bases between. There are 12 residues in the CDR3. The CDR3 is CAHIQGNSPLHF. CDR3 in DNA: TGTGCCCACATTCAGGGTAATTCACCCCTCCACTTT. The full variable domain, completed using reference TRBV9 and TRBJ1-6, is DSGVTQTPKHLITATGQRVTLRCSPRSGDLSVYWYQQSLDQGLQFLIQYYNGEERAKGNILERFSAQQFPDLHSELNLSSLELGDSALYFCAHIQGNSPLHFGNGTRLTVT.

This clone was detected a few times. The CDR3 region has the DNA TGCGCCAGCAGCCAGGGACACGACGGCAATGAGCAGTTCTTC. Encoded protein: CASSQGHDGNEQFF. The chain employs TRBV5-1 and TRBJ2-1, with D possibly TRBD1 on 6 matching bases. CDR1 and CDR2 from the germline V gene are SGHRS and YFSETQ. The CDR3 is 14 residues long. Trimming removed 4 bases at V and 6 bases at J, with 14 bases between.

This clone was observed a handful of times. The CDR3 is CASGWQNTGELFF. The CDR3 nucleotides are TGTGCTAGTGGTTGGCAGAACACCGGGGAGCTGTTTTTT. The chain joins TRBV12-5 to TRBJ2-2; D is undetermined. The CDR3 spans 13 residues. In germline, CDR1 is LGHNT, CDR2 FRNRAP. Trimming stripped 4 bases from V and 1 base from J, with 4 bases between.

Remarks on this clone: Other nucleotide sequences from this sample produce the same CDR3. The V call is TRBV5-1, the J call TRBJ2-3; D gene unclear. This CDR3 is built from 12 residues. Germline lookup yields CDR1 SGHRS and CDR2 YFSETQ. Trimming took 4 bases from V and 1 from J, leaving 4 bases between them. The CDR3 protein is CASSPGTDTQYF. CDR3 nucleotides: TGCGCCAGCAGCCCCGGCACAGATACGCAGTATTTT.

The V gene is TRBV9, the J gene TRBJ1-2; D ambiguous. Germline CDR1 reads SGDLS; CDR2 reads YYNGEE. Deletions cut 0 bases from V and 8 bases from J, with 11 bases between. This CDR3 is built from 13 residues. CDR3 bases: TGTGCCAGCAGCGTAGACGGACTTGGAGGCTACACCTTC. Its protein is CASSVDGLGGYTF.

This chain links TRBV5-1 with TRBJ2-6, with TRBD1 identical over 11 bases. This CDR3 comprises 20 residues. V lost 3 bases, J lost 2 bases, and 13 bases stayed unmatched. Germline V lookup: CDR1 SGHRS, CDR2 YFSETQ. The DNA for the CDR3 is TGCGCCAGCAGCTCTCCGACCGGACAGGGGGCACCCACTGGGGCCAACGTCCTGACTTTC. This codes for CASSSPTGQGAPTGANVLTF.

Only a few counts were recorded for this clone. The chain employs TRBV7-9 and TRBJ1-5; TRBD1 agrees at 8 bases. CDR3 length: 14 residues. V was pared by 2 bases and J by 4 bases, with 1 base of the junction left unmatched. Germline assignment: CDR1 SEHNR and CDR2 FQNEAQ (reference sequence). The CDR3 DNA follows: TGTGCCAGCAGCTTACAGGGGGCAAATCAGCCCCAGCATTTT. Translation gives CASSLQGANQPQHF.

This clone was recorded a few times. V gene TRBV6-5 combines with J gene TRBJ2-1, with 8 nucleotides matching TRBD2. CDR3 length: 15 amino acids. CDR1 and CDR2 (germline): MNHEY, SVGAGI. V lost 6 bases and J lost 8; bases outside the gene matches: 12. In nucleotides, the CDR3 is TGTGCCAGCAGCGGGGGGGGGTCTCCTGGCGATGAGCAGTTCTTC. As protein: CASSGGGSPGDEQFF.

The gene calls are TRBV7-9 and TRBJ1-5; TRBD1 might be the D (5 bases). The V and J ends lost 4 bases and 4 bases respectively, with 8 bases between them. The CDR3 is 13 residues long. Germline loops: CDR1 SEHNR, CDR2 FQNEAQ (reference sequence). In DNA, the CDR3 is TGTGCCAGCAGCTCGACAGAGAATCAGCCCCAGCATTTT. Amino acid sequence: CASSSTENQPQHF.

The V gene is TRBV18, the J gene TRBJ2-5, with TRBD2 matching over 12 bases. Germline V gives CDR1 KGHSH, CDR2 LQKENI. This CDR3 has 14 amino acids. Trimming took 3 bases from V and 7 from J; bases not matched to a gene: 3. CDR3 in DNA: TGTGCCAGCTCACCTGGGACTAGCGGGTTGACCCAGTACTTC. Amino acids: CASSPGTSGLTQYF.

This clone showed up just a few times. The chain uses TRBV7-3 and TRBJ2-3, with D unclear. V was shortened by 5 bases and J by 0 bases, with 3 bases between the two germline ends. The germline V gene has CDR1 SGHTA and CDR2 FQGTGA. The CDR3 contains 12 residues. As DNA, the CDR3 is TGTGCCAGCAGCCGGAGCACAGATACGCAGTATTTT. Translating it yields CASSRSTDTQYF.

The genes are TRBV18 and TRBJ1-2; D is unclear. CDR3 size: 14 residues. With 3 bases removed from V and 4 bases from J, the gap between germline ends came to 12 bases. Germline V CDR1 and CDR2: KGHSH, LQKENI. CDR3 sequence: CASSPREGSYGYTF. The CDR3 nucleotides are TGTGCCAGCTCACCGCGTGAGGGATCCTATGGCTACACCTTC.

This sequence joins TRBV7-9 and TRBJ2-1; 8 bases align to TRBD2. V shed 6 bases, J shed 0 bases, and the junction held 4 bases outside the gene matches. Germline V lookup: CDR1 SEHNR, CDR2 FQNEAQ (reference sequence). The CDR3 is 15 amino acids. CDR3 sequence: CASSRGGSSYNEQFF. The CDR3 DNA sequence: TGTGCCAGCAGTCGCGGGGGGAGCTCCTACAATGAGCAGTTCTTC.

The V and J genes are TRBV5-1 and TRBJ2-5; D is uncertain. Germline V CDR1 and CDR2: SGHRS, YFSETQ. V was shortened by 0 bases and J by 4 bases, with 10 bases between the two germline ends. The CDR3 consists of 14 residues. The CDR3: CASSLARNPETQYF. The CDR3 coding sequence is TGCGCCAGCAGCTTGGCGCGTAACCCAGAGACCCAGTACTTC.

On this clone: Other nucleotide sequences in the sample specify the same CDR3. The chain carries TRBV5-1 and TRBJ2-7; 8 bases agree with TRBD1. V trimming: 0 bases; J trimming: 2 bases; junction bases outside the gene matches: 1. CDR3 size: 14 residues. CDR1 is SGHRS, CDR2 YFSETQ, per germline. The CDR3 DNA reads as TGCGCCAGCAGCTTGGCAGGGGGCACCTACGAGCAGTACTTC. Protein product: CASSLAGGTYEQYF. The full variable domain, completed using reference TRBV5-1 and TRBJ2-7, is KAGVTQTPRYLIKTRGQQVTLSCSPISGHRSVSWYQQTPGQGLQFLFEYFSETQRNKGNFPGRFSGRQFSNSRSEMNVSTLELGDSALYLCASSLAGGTYEQYFGPGTRLTVT.

The sample holds a few counts of this clone. This chain links TRBV19 with TRBJ1-5; 9 positions agree with TRBD1. The CDR3 runs to 16 residues. J gave up 9 bases and V 7 bases, and 16 bases lay outside the gene matches. Germline CDR1 is LNHDA and CDR2 is SQIVND (reference sequence). Written as DNA, the CDR3 is TGTGCCAGTACCAAAGATGGGACAGGGCTGAGTCTGCCCCAGCATTTT. Its translation: CASTKDGTGLSLPQHF.